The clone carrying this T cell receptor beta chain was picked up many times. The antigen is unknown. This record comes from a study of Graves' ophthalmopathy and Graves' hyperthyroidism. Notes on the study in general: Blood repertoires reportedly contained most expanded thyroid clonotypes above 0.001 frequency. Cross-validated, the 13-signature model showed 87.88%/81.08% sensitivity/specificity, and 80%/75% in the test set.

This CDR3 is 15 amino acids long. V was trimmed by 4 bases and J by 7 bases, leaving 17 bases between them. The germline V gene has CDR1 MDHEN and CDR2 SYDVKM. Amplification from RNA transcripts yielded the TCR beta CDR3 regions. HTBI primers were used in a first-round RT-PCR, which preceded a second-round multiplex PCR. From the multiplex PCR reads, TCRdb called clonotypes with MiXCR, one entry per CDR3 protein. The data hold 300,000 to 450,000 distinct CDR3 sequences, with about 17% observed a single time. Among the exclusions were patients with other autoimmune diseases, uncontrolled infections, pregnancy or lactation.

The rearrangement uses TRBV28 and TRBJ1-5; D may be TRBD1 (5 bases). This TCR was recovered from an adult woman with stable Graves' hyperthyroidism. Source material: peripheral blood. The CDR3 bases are TGTGCCAGCAGTTCCCCGACAGAAAACAACCAGCCCCAGCATTTT. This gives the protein CASSSPTENNQPQHF. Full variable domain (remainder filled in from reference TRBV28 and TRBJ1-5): DVKVTQSSRYLVKRTGEKVFLECVQDMDHENMFWYRQDPGLGLRLIYFSYDVKMKEKGDIPEGYSVSREKKERFSLILESASTNQTSMYLCASSSPTENNQPQHFGDGTRLSIL.